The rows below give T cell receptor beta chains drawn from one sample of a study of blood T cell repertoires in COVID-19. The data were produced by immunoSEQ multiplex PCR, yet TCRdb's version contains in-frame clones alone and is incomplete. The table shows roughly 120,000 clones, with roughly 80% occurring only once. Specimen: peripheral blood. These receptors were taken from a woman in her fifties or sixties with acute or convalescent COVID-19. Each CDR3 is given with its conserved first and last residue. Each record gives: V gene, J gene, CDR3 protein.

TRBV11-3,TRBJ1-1,CASSPRQPITEAFF
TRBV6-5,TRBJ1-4,CASGGQGPTNEKLFF
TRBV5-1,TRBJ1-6,CASSLGGELYNSPLHF
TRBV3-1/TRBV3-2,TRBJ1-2,CASSSTGGEGGYTF
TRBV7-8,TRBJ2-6,CASTHKGGSFSGANVLTF
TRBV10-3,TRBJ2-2,CAIRGGLNTGELFF
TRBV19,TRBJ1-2,CASTQDNSWGYTF
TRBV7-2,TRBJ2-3,CASSLKGGPDTQYF
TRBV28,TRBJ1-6,CALAPGTYNSPLHF
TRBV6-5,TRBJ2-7,CASSYGGTGGTYEQYF
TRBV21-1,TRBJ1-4,CASSKERGQENEKLFF
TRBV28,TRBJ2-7,CASLRLSGPYEQYF
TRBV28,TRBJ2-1,CASRPGQGHEQFF
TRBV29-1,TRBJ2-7,CSAGGGGKGSYEQYF
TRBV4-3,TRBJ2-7,CASSLTGTGVYEQYF
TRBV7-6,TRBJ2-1,CASSWGAGAVDEQFF
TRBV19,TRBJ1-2,CASTTGQGRGGYTF
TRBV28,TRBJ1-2,CASGSATGVLSGYGYTF
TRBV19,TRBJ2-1,CASSIELTQSYNEQFF
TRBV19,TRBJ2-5,CASSLSGYQETQYF
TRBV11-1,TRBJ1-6,CASSLAVTGVQSPLHF
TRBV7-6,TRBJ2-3,CASSLWAGATDTQYF
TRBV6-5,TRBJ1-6,CASSYRVRINSPLHF
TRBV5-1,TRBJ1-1,CASSRGTHPEAEAFF
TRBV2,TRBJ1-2,CASSPTGLYGYTF
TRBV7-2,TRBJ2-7,CASSSQTGAYEQYF
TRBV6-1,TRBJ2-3,CASSEAGLAGGTDTQYF
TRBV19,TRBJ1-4,CASMDPGLVREKLFF